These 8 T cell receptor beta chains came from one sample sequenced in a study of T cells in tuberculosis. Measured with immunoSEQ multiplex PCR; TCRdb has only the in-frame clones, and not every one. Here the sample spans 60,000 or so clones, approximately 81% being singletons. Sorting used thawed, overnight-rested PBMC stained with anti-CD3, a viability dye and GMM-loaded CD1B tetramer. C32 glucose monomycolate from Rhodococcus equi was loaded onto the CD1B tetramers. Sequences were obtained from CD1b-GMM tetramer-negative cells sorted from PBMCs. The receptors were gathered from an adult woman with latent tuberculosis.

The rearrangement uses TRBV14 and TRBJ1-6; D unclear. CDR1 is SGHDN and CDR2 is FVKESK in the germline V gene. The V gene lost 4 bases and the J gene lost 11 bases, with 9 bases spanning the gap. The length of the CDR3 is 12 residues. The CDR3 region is CASSPSGTPLHF. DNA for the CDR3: TGTGCCAGCAGCCCTAGCGGGACACCCCTCCACTTT.

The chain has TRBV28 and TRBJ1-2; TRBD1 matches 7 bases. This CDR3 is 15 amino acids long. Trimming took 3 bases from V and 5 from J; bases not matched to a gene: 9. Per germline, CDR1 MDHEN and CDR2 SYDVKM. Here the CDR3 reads CASSFPRQGLYGYTF. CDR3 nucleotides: TGTGCCAGCAGTTTCCCCCGACAGGGCCTTTATGGCTACACCTTC.

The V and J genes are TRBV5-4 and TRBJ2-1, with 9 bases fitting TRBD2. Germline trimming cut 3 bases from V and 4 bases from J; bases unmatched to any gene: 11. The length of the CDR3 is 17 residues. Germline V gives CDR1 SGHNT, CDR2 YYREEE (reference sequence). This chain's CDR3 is CASSSGGSGGLYNEQFF. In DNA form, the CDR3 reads TGTGCCAGCAGCTCCGGGGGTAGCGGGGGCCTATACAATGAGCAGTTCTTC.

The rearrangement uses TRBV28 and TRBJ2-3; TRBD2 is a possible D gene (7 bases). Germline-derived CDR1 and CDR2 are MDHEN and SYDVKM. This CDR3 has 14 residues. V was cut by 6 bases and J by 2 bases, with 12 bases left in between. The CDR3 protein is CASRGGQHTDTQYF. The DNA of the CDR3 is TGTGCCAGCAGGGGGGGGCAGCACACAGATACGCAGTATTTT.

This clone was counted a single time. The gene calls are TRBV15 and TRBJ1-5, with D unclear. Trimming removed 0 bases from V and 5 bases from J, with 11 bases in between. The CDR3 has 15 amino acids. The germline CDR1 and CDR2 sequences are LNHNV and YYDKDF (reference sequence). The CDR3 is CATSREHGRDQPQHF. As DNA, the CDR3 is TGTGCCACCAGCAGAGAGCACGGGAGGGATCAGCCCCAGCATTTT.

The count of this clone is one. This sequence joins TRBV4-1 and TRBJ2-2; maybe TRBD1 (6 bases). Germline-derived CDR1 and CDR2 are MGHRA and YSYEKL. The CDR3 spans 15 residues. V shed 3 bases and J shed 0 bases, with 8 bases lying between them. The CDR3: CASSQDSPNTGELFF. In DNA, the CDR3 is TGCGCCAGCAGCCAGGACAGCCCGAACACCGGGGAGCTGTTTTTT.

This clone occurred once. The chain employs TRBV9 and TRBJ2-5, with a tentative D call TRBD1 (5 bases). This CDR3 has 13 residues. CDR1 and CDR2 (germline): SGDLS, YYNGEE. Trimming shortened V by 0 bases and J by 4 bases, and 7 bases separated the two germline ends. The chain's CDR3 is CASSVEGSETQYF. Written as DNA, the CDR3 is TGTGCCAGCAGCGTAGAGGGGTCAGAGACCCAGTACTTC.

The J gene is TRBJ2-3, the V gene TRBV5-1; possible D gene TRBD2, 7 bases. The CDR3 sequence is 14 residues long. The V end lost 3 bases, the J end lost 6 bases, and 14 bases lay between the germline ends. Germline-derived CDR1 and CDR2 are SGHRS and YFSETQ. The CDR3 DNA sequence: TGCGCCAGCAGCTCGGGGGGCCCCGAGGATACGCAGTATTTT. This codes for CASSSGGPEDTQYF.